One TCR beta chain is described in this entry. The entry originates in a study of cytomegalovirus exposure and HLA in healthy donors. Study background: Roughly 180 million T cells yielded more than 95 million unique TCR beta sequences, as an earlier analysis found.

In the PCR, 60 Vbeta and 13 Jbeta primers were used. Data came from immunoSEQ multiplex PCR; TCRdb stores just in-frame clones and leaves some out. The sample comprises under 200,000 clones, more than 75% of which are singletons, and approximately 0.39% rests with the top ten. CDR3 length equals 12 residues. The V end lost 6 bases, the J end lost 5 bases, and 11 bases lay between the germline ends. The germline gives CDR1 ENHRY, CDR2 SYGVKD. This clonotype was obtained from a male donor in good health and CMV-seropositive. The V call is TRBV10-3, the J call TRBJ2-7, with a possible D match to TRBD2 (5 bases). Sequencing input: PBMCs. This CDR3 reads CAIRGLNDEQYF. CDR3 bases: TGTGCCATCAGAGGACTCAACGACGAGCAGTACTTC.